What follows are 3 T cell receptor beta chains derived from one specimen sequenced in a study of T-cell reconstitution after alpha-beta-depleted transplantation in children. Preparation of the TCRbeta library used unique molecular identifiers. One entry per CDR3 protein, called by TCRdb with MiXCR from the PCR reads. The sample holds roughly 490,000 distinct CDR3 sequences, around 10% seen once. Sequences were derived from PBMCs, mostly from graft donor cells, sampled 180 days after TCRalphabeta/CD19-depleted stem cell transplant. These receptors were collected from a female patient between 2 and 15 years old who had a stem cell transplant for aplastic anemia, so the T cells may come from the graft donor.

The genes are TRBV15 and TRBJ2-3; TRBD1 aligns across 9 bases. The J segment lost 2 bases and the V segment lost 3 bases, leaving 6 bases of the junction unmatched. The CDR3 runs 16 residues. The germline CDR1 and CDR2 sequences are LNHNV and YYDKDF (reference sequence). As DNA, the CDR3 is TGTGCCACCAGCAGGAAGTACAGGGGGCCCACAGATACGCAGTATTTT. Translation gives CATSRKYRGPTDTQYF.

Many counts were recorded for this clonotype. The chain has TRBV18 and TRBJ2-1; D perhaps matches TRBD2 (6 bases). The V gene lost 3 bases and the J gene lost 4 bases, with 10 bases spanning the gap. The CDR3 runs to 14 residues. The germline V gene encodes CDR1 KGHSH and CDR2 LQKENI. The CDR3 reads CASSPRDSYNEQFF. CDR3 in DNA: TGTGCCAGCTCACCGAGGGACTCTTACAATGAGCAGTTCTTC.

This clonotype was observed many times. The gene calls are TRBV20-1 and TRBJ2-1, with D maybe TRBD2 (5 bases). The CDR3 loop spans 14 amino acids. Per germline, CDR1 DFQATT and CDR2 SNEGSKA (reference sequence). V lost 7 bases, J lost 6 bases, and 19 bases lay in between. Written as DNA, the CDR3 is TGCAGTGGCACACTAGGCCCCTCGATCAATGAGCAGTTCTTC. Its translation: CSGTLGPSINEQFF.